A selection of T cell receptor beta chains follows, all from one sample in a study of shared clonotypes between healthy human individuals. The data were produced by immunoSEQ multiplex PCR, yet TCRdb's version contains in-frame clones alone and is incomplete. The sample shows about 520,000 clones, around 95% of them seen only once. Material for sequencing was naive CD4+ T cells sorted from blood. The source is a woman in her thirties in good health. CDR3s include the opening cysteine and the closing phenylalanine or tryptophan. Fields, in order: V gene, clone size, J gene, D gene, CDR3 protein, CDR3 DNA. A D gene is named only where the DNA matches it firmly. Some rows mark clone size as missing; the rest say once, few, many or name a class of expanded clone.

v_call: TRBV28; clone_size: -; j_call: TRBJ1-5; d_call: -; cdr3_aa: CASSETVSNQPQHF; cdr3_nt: TGTGCCAGCAGTGAGACGGTTAGCAATCAGCCCCAGCATTTT
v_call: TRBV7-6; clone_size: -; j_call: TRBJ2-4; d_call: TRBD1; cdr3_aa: CASSLAWGRGSLLAKNIQYF; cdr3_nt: TGTGCCAGCAGCTTAGCGTGGGGCAGGGGGTCCCTTCTAGCCAAAAACATTCAGTACTTC
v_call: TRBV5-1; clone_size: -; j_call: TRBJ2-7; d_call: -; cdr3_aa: CASSPRVWGNEQYF; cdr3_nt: TGCGCCAGCAGCCCCAGGGTTTGGGGTAACGAGCAGTACTTC
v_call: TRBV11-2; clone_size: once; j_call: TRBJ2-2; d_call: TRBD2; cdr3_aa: CASSQLAGAGGELFF; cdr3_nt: TGTGCCAGCAGCCAACTAGCGGGAGCCGGCGGGGAGCTGTTTTTT
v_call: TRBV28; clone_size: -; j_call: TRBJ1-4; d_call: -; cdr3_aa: CASSLAATNEKLFF; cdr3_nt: TGTGCCAGCAGTTTGGCCGCAACTAATGAAAAACTGTTTTTT
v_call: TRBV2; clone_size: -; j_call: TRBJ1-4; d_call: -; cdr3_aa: CASRMDGYNEKLFF; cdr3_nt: TGTGCCAGCAGGATGGACGGATATAATGAAAAACTGTTTTTT
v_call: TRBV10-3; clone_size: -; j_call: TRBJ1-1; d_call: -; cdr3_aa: CAISFLGHEAFF; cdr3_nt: TGTGCCATCAGTTTCCTGGGACATGAAGCTTTCTTT
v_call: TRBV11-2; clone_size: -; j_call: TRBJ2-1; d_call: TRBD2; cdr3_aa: CASSKTSATDPYNEQFF; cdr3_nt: TGTGCCAGCAGCAAGACTAGCGCGACAGATCCCTACAATGAGCAGTTCTTC
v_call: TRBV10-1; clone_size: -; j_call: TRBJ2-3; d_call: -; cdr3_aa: CASSEFGVLDTQYF; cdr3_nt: TGCGCCAGCAGTGAGTTTGGTGTCTTGGATACGCAGTATTTT
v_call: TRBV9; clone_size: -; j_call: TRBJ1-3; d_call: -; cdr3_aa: CASSSSSSSGNTIYF; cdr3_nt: TGTGCCAGCAGCTCCAGTTCTAGCTCTGGAAACACCATATATTTT
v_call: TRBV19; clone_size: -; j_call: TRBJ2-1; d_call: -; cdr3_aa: CASSIVIAPNEQFF; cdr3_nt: TGTGCCAGTAGTATAGTAATAGCCCCCAATGAGCAGTTCTTC
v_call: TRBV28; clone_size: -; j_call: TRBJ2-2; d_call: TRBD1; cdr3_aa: CASSSTGGLSNTGELFF; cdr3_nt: TGTGCCAGCAGTAGTACAGGGGGCCTATCGAACACCGGGGAGCTGTTTTTT
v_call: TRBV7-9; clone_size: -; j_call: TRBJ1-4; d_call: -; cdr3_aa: CASSLEGHERVFF; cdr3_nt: TGTGCCAGCAGCTTAGAAGGCCACGAGAGGGTGTTTTTT
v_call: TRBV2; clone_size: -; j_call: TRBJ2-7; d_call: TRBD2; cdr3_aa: CASGMSLAGPYEQYF; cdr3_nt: TGTGCCAGCGGTATGTCGCTAGCGGGACCCTACGAGCAGTACTTC
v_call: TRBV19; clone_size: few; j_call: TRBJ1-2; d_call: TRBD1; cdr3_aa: CASTWTGSSGYTF; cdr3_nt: TGTGCCAGTACTTGGACAGGGAGTAGCGGCTACACCTTC
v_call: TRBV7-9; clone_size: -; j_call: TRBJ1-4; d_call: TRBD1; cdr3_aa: CASSLAQTGTLNEKLFF; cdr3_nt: TGTGCCAGCAGCTTAGCTCAGACAGGGACTCTTAATGAAAAACTGTTTTTT
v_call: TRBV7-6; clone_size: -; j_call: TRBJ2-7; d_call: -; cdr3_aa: CASSLVTSSYEQYF; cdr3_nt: TGTGCCAGCAGCTTAGTGACGAGCTCCTACGAGCAGTACTTC
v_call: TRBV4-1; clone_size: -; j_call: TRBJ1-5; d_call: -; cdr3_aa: CASSHAKGYSNQPQHF; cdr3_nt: TGCGCCAGCAGCCATGCAAAGGGCTATAGCAATCAGCCCCAGCATTTT
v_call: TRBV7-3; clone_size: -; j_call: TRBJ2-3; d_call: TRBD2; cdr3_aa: CASSPYSSGRTDTQYF; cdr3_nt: TGTGCCAGCAGCCCGTACTCTAGCGGGAGAACAGATACGCAGTATTTT
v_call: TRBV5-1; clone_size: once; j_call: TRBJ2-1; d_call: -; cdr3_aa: CASSLGPYNEQFF; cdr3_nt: TGCGCCAGCAGCTTAGGGCCGTACAATGAGCAGTTCTTC
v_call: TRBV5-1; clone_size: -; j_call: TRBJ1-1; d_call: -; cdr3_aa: CASSLAGDEAFF; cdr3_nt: TGCGCCAGCAGCTTGGCGGGGGATGAAGCTTTCTTT
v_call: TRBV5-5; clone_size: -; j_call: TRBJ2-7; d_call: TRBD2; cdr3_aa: CASSLRASGAYEQYF; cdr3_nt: TGTGCCAGCAGCCTGAGGGCTAGCGGCGCCTACGAGCAGTACTTC
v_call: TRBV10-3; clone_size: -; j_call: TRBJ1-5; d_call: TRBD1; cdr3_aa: CAIRPGTEVNQPQHF; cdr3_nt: TGTGCCATCAGGCCCGGGACAGAAGTGAATCAGCCCCAGCATTTT
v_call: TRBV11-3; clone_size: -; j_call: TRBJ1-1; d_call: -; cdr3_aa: CASSLGPTEAFF; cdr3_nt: TGTGCCAGCAGCTTGGGGCCCACTGAAGCTTTCTTT
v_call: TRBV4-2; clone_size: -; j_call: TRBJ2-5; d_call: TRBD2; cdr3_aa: CASSHSGTTIQETQYF; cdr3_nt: TGTGCCAGCAGCCACTCCGGGACTACCATCCAAGAGACCCAGTACTTC
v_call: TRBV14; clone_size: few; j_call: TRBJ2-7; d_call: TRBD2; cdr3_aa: CASSGTSASYEQYF; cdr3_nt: TGTGCCAGCTCCGGGACTAGCGCATCCTACGAGCAGTACTTC
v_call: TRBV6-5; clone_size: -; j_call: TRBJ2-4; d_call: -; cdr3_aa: CASSYSGGQGRDIQYF; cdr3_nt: TGTGCCAGCAGTTACTCGGGAGGGCAGGGGCGGGACATTCAGTACTTC
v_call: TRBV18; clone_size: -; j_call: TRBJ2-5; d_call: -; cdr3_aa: CASSPLGFNQETQYF; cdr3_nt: TGTGCCAGCTCACCATTGGGGTTTAATCAAGAGACCCAGTACTTC
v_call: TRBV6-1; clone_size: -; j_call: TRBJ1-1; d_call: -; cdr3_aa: CASSEVGYRNPAIF; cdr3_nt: TGTGCCAGCAGTGAAGTAGGGTACAGGAACCCAGCGATCTTT
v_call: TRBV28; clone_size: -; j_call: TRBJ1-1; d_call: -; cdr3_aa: CASSGSLGAFF; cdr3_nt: TGTGCCAGCAGCGGTAGCCTCGGAGCTTTCTTT
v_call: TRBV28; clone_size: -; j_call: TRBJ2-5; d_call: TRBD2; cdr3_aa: CASGREGPETQYF; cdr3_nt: TGTGCCAGCGGTAGGGAGGGCCCTGAGACCCAGTACTTC
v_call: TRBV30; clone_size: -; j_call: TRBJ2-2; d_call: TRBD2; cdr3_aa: CAWSPSGRRAGELFF; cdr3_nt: TGTGCCTGGAGTCCAAGCGGGAGGAGAGCCGGGGAGCTGTTTTTT
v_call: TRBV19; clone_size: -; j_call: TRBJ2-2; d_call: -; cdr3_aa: CASSQPRGQGAGELFF; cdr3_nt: TGTGCCAGTAGCCAACCCCGGGGCCAGGGCGCCGGGGAGCTGTTTTTT
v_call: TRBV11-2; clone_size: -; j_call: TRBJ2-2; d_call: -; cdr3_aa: CASSRNPALNTGELFF; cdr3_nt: TGTGCCAGCAGCCGCAACCCGGCGTTAAACACCGGGGAGCTGTTTTTT
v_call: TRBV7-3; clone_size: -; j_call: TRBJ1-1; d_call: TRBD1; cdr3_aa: CASIRGGGEAFF; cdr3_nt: TGTGCCAGCATCCGAGGGGGCGGTGAAGCTTTCTTT
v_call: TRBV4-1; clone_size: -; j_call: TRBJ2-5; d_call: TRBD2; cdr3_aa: CASSQPGLAGRETQYF; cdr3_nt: TGCGCCAGCAGCCAACCTGGACTAGCGGGAAGGGAGACCCAGTACTTC
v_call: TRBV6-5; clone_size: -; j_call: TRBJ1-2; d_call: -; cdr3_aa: CASSEDRGLYGYTF; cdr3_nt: TGTGCCAGCAGTGAAGACCGGGGCCTCTATGGCTACACCTTC
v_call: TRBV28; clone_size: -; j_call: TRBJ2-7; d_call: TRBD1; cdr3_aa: CASTDGQGSGYEQYF; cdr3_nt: TGTGCCAGCACCGACGGACAGGGGTCGGGCTACGAGCAGTACTTC
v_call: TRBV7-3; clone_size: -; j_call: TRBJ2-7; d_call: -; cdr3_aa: CASSLRAGSYEQYF; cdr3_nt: TGTGCCAGCAGCTTGCGCGCGGGGTCCTACGAGCAGTACTTC
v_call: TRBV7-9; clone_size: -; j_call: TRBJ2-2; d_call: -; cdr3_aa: CASRTGLLNTGELFF; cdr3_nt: TGTGCCAGCAGGACGGGACTCTTGAACACCGGGGAGCTGTTTTTT
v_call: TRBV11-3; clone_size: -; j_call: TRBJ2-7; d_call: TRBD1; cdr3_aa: CASSPGTGQGSYEQYF; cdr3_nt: TGTGCCAGCAGCCCCGGAACGGGACAGGGGTCCTACGAGCAGTACTTC
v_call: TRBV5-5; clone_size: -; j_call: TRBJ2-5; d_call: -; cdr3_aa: CASSLDQETQYF; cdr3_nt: TGTGCCAGCAGCTTGGATCAAGAGACCCAGTACTTC
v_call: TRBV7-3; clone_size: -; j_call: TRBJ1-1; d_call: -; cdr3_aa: CASSAYPNTEAFF; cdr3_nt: TGTGCCAGCAGCGCGTATCCCAACACTGAAGCTTTCTTT
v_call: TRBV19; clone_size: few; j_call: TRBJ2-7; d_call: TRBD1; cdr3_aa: CASSIQGAPYEQYF; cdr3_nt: TGTGCCAGTAGTATCCAGGGGGCGCCGTACGAGCAGTACTTC
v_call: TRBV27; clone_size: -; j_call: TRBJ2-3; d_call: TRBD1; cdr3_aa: CASSFWQGAEDTQYF; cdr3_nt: TGTGCCAGCAGTTTTTGGCAGGGGGCTGAAGATACGCAGTATTTT
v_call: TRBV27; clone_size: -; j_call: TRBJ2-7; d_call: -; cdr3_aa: CASSLDPHSPGYEQYF; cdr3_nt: TGTGCCAGCAGTTTAGATCCGCATTCCCCCGGGTACGAGCAGTACTTC
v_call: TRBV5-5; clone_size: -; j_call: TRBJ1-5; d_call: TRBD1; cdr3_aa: CASSFEPGGRWGNQPQHF; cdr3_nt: TGTGCCAGCAGCTTCGAGCCAGGGGGCCGGTGGGGCAATCAGCCCCAGCATTTT
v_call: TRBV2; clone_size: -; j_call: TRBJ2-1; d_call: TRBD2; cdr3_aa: CASRPLAGKGHEQFF; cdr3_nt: TGTGCCAGCAGACCACTAGCGGGAAAAGGTCATGAGCAGTTCTTC
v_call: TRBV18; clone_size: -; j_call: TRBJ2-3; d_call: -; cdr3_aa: CASSLVDSTDTQYF; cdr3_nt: TGTGCCAGCTCATTAGTGGACAGCACAGATACGCAGTATTTT
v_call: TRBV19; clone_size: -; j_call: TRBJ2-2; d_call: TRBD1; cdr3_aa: CASSNYRDRGTGELFF; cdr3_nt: TGTGCCAGTAGTAATTACCGGGACAGAGGCACCGGGGAGCTGTTTTTT
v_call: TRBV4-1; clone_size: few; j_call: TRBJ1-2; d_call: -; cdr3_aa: CASSWDGPYGYTF; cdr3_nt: TGCGCCAGCAGCTGGGACGGCCCCTATGGCTACACCTTC
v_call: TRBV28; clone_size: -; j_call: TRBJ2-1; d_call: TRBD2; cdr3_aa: CASSNLAGAGTEQFF; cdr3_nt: TGTGCCAGCAGTAATCTAGCGGGAGCAGGGACTGAGCAGTTCTTC
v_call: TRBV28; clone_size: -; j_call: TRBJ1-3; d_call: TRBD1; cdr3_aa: CASSLFGNRGTGNTIYF; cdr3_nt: TGTGCCAGCAGTTTGTTTGGAAACAGGGGAACTGGAAACACCATATATTTT
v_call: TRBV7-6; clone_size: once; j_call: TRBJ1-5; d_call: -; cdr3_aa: CASSENERGNHQPQHF; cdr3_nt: TGTGCCAGCAGCGAGAACGAAAGGGGCAACCATCAGCCCCAGCATTTT
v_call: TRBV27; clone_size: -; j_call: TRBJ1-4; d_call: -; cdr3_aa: CASSFRRGVDGEKLFF; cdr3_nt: TGTGCCAGCAGTTTTCGGAGGGGGGTCGATGGTGAAAAACTGTTTTTT
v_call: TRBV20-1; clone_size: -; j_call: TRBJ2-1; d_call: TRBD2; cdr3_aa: CSVRTSGEQFF; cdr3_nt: TGCAGTGTTAGGACTAGCGGAGAGCAGTTCTTC
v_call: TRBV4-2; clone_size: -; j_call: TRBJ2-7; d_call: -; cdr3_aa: CASSQDPGPRSYEQYF; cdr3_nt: TGTGCCAGCAGCCAAGATCCAGGGCCCCGCTCCTACGAGCAGTACTTC
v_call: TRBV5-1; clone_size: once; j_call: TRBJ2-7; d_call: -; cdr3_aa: CASRGTGVYEQYF; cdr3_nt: TGCGCCAGCAGGGGGACCGGAGTCTACGAGCAGTACTTC
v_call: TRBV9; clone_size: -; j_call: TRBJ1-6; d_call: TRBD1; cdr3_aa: CASSVATGEPLHF; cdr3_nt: TGTGCCAGCAGCGTAGCTACAGGGGAACCCCTCCACTTT